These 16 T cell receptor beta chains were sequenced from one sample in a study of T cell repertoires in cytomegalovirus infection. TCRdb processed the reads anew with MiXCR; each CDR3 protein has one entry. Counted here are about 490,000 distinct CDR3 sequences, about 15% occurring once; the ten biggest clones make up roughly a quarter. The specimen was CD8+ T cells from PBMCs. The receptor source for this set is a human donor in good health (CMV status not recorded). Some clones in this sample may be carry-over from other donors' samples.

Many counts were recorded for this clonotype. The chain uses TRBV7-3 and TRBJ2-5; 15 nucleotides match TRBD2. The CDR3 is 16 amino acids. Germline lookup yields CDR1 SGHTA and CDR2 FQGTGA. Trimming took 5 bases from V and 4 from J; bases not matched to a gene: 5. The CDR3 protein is CASSPGLAGGLETQYF. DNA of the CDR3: TGTGCCAGCAGCCCCGGACTAGCGGGAGGGTTAGAGACCCAGTACTTC. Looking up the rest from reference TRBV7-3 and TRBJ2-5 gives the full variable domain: GAGVSQTPSNKVTEKGKYVELRCDPISGHTALYWYRQSLGQGPEFLIYFQGTGAADDSGLPNDRFFAVRPEGSVSTLKIQRTERGDSAVYLCASSPGLAGGLETQYFGPGTRLLVL.

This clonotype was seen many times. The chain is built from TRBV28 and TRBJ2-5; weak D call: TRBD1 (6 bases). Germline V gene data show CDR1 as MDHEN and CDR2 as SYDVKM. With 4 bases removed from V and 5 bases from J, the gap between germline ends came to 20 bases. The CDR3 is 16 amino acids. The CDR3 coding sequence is TGTGCCAGCAGTTCAATGGGACACCCTAACGGGGAGACCCAGTACTTC. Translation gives CASSSMGHPNGETQYF. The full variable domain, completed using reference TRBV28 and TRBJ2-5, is DVKVTQSSRYLVKRTGEKVFLECVQDMDHENMFWYRQDPGLGLRLIYFSYDVKMKEKGDIPEGYSVSREKKERFSLILESASTNQTSMYLCASSSMGHPNGETQYFGPGTRLLVL.

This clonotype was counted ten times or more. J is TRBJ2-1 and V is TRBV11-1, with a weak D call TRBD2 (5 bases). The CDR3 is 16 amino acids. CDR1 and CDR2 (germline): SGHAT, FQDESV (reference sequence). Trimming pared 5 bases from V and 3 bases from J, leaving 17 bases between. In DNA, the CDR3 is TGTGCCAGCAGCCCACCGTCCGGACGGGACTACAATGAGCAGTTCTTC. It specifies CASSPPSGRDYNEQFF.

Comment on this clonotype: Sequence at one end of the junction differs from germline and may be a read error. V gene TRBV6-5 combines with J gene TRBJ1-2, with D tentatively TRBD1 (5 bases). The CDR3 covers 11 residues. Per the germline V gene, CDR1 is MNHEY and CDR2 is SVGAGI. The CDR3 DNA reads TGTGCTAGCAGTTACCCGGGGGGAAAGATCTTC. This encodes CASSYPGGKIF.

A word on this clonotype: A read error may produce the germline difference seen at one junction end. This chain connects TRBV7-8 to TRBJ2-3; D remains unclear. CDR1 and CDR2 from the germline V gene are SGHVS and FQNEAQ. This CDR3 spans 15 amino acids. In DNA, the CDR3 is TGTGCCAGCAGCTTAGCGCTTTGGTACATGGATACGCCGTATTTT. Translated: CASSLALWYMDTPYF.

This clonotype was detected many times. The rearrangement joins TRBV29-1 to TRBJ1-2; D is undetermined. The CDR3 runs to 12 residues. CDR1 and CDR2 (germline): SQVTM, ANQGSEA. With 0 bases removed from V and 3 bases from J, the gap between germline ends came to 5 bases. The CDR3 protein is CSVEETHYGYTF. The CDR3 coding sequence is TGCAGCGTTGAAGAGACCCACTATGGCTACACCTTC.

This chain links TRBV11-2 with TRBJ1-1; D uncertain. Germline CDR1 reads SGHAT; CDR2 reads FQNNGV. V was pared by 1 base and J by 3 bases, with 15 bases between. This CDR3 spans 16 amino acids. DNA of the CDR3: TGTGCCAGCAGCTTAGGATTAGTCAGCAAATACACTGAAGCTTTCTTT. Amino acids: CASSLGLVSKYTEAFF.

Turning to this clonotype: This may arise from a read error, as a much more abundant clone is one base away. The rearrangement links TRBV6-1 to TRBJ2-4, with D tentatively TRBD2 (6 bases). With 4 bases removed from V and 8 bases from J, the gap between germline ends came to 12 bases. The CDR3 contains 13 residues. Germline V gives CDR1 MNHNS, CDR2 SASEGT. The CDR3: CASSGWGGDIQYF. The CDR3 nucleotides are TGTGCCAGCAGTGGCTGGGGAGGTGACATTCAGTACTTC.

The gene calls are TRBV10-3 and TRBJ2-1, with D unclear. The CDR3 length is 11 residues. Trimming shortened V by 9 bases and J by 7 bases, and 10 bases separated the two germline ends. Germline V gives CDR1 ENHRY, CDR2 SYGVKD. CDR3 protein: CAMGLENEQFF. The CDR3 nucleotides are TGTGCCATGGGCCTGGAGAATGAGCAGTTCTTC.

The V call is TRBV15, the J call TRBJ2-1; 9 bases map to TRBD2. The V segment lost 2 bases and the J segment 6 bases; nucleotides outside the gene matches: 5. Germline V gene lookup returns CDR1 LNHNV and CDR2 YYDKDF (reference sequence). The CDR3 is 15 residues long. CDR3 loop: CATSRTRGGANEQFF. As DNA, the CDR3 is TGTGCCACCAGCAGAACTCGCGGGGGGGCCAATGAGCAGTTCTTC.

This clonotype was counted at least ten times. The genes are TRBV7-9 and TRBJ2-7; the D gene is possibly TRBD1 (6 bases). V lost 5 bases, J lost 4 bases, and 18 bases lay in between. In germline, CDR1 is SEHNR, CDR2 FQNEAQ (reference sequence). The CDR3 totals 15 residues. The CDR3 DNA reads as TGTGCCAGCAGCCATAGGGGCAGGGGCCTGTACGAGCAGTACTTC. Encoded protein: CASSHRGRGLYEQYF.

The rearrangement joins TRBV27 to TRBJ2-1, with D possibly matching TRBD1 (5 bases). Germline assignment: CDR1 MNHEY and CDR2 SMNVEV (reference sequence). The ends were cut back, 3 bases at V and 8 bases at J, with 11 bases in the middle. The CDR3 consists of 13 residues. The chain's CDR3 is CASSFAQGDEQFF. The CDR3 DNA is TGTGCCAGCAGTTTCGCTCAAGGGGATGAGCAGTTCTTC.

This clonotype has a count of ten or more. The CDR3 DNA reads TGTGCCAGCAGTGAATACAGGGGGCTGGATCAGCCCCAGCATTTT. Translation: CASSEYRGLDQPQHF. The chain combines TRBV2 with TRBJ1-5, with 9 bases fitting TRBD1. The CDR3 runs to 15 residues. Trimming at V came to 2 bases and at J to 5 bases, leaving 4 bases not matched to a gene. Looked up from germline, CDR1 is SNHLY and CDR2 is FYNNEI.

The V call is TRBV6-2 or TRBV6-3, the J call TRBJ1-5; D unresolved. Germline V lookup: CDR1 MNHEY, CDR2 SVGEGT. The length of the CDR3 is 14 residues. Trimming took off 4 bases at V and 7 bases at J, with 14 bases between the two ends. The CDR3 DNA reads TGTGCCAGCAGTTCCGGACTTCGGGGACAGCCCCAGCATTTT. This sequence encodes CASSSGLRGQPQHF.

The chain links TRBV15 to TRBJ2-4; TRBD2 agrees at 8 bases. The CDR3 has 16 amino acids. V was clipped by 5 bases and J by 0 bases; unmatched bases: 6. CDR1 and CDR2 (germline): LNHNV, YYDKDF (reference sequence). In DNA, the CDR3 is TGTGCCACCAGCCTGGGGAGCGGGAGAGCCAAAAACATTCAGTACTTC. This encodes CATSLGSGRAKNIQYF.

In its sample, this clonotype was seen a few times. This CDR3 is CASSGGRGYTF. The CDR3 region has the DNA TGTGCCAGCAGCGGGGGCCGCGGCTACACCTTC. V usage is TRBV2 and J usage is TRBJ1-2; D might be TRBD1 (6 bases). V was clipped by 6 bases and J by 8 bases, with 10 bases between them. CDR3 length: 11 amino acids. Germline loops: CDR1 SNHLY, CDR2 FYNNEI. Full variable domain (remainder filled in from reference TRBV2 and TRBJ1-2): EPEVTQTPSHQVTQMGQEVILRCVPISNHLYFYWYRQILGQKVEFLVSFYNNEISEKSEIFDDQFSVERPDGSNFTLKIRSTKLEDSAMYFCASSGGRGYTFGSGTRLTVV.